The source of this T cell receptor beta chain is a study of T-cell memory formation after mild COVID-19. Trimming cost V 2 bases and J 3 bases; bases outside gene matches: 3. The CDR3 covers 14 residues. Germline CDR1 is SGHTA and CDR2 is FQGTGA. MiXCR, applied by TCRdb to the 5' RACE reads, yields one record per CDR3 protein. This repertoire shows about 180,000 distinct CDR3 sequences, approximately 18% found once; its top ten account for under 4.5%. Study-wide points: Whether second-wave clones peaking at day 37 were SARS-CoV-2 specific went unconfirmed.

On this clonotype: Its cognate antigen is unknown.

This chain uses TRBV7-3 with TRBJ1-1, with 7 positions matching TRBD1. Specimen: PBMCs or a T cell subset sorted from them (not recorded which). The clonotype was recovered from a man between 18 and 29 years old who had mild COVID-19 (a few samples of this study predate the infection). Cell type and time point are not known. The CDR3 reads CASSLQGGDTEAFF. DNA for the CDR3: TGTGCCAGCAGCTTACAGGGGGGAGACACTGAAGCTTTCTTT.